The rows below give T cell receptor beta chains drawn from one sample of a study of T cells in localized non-small cell lung cancer. The table came from immunoSEQ multiplex PCR; TCRdb's copy has only in-frame clones and leaves some out. The sample holds tens of thousands of clones, roughly 90% seen once. Sequenced here: peripheral blood mononuclear cells, sampled before any cancer treatment. These TCRs come from a woman aged 35-70 years with stage III lung adenocarcinoma. Both conserved end residues are part of each CDR3. A D gene is named only where the DNA matches it firmly. Size is stated for part of the rows, as once, few or many counts, or as a class when the clone is expanded.

size: few
V: TRBV6-5
D: -
J: TRBJ1-4
CDR3: CASSYSWTENEKLFF
DNA: TGTGCCAGCAGTTACTCATGGACAGAAAATGAAAAACTGTTTTTT

size: -
V: TRBV6-5
D: -
J: TRBJ1-1
CDR3: CASSYRGAAEAFF
DNA: TGTGCCAGCAGTTACAGGGGAGCTGCTGAAGCTTTCTTT

size: -
V: TRBV5-4
D: -
J: TRBJ1-2
CDR3: CASSLGSGYGYTF
DNA: TGTGCCAGCAGCTTGGGATCGGGCTATGGCTACACCTTC

size: -
V: TRBV30
D: -
J: TRBJ1-2
CDR3: CAWTAEGGYTF
DNA: TGTGCCTGGACGGCAGAGGGAGGCTACACCTTC

size: once
V: TRBV7-9
D: TRBD1
J: TRBJ1-6
CDR3: CASSLVFQGGNSPLHF
DNA: TGTGCCAGCAGCTTAGTATTCCAGGGGGGGAATTCACCCCTCCACTTT

size: -
V: TRBV7-9
D: TRBD1
J: TRBJ1-3
CDR3: CASRDRGSGNTIYF
DNA: TGTGCCAGCAGGGACAGGGGCTCTGGAAACACCATATATTTT

size: -
V: TRBV27
D: TRBD2
J: TRBJ2-7
CDR3: CASSLHLAAGKQYF
DNA: TGTGCCAGCAGTTTACATTTGGCAGCGGGGAAGCAGTACTTC

size: -
V: TRBV6-5
D: -
J: TRBJ2-3
CDR3: CASRRVVPSTDTQYF
DNA: TGTGCCAGCAGACGGGTAGTGCCTAGCACAGATACGCAGTATTTT

size: -
V: TRBV5-5
D: -
J: TRBJ1-2
CDR3: CASSFRRAGYTF
DNA: TGTGCCAGCAGCTTCCGGAGGGCCGGCTACACCTTC

size: -
V: TRBV19
D: -
J: TRBJ2-2
CDR3: CASSRGGDATGELFF
DNA: TGTGCCAGTAGTAGGGGGGGCGATGCCACCGGGGAGCTGTTTTTT

size: -
V: TRBV6-6
D: -
J: TRBJ2-7
CDR3: CASSFGSGPYEQYF
DNA: TGTGCCAGCAGTTTCGGGAGCGGACCCTACGAGCAGTACTTC

size: few
V: TRBV7-2
D: -
J: TRBJ2-7
CDR3: CASSFQSSYEQYF
DNA: TGTGCCAGCAGCTTCCAGAGCTCCTACGAGCAGTACTTC

size: -
V: TRBV11-2
D: -
J: TRBJ2-5
CDR3: CASGKETQYF
DNA: TGTGCCAGCGGAAAAGAGACCCAGTACTTC

size: -
V: TRBV10-2
D: TRBD1
J: TRBJ2-7
CDR3: CASMTGTNEQYF
DNA: TGCGCCAGCATGACAGGGACGAACGAGCAGTACTTC

size: -
V: TRBV6-5
D: -
J: TRBJ1-6
CDR3: CASRRGINSPLHF
DNA: TGTGCCAGCCGGCGGGGAATTAATTCACCCCTCCACTTT

size: -
V: TRBV30
D: TRBD1
J: TRBJ1-4
CDR3: CALAPGTGVEKLFF
DNA: TGTGCCCTCGCCCCTGGGACAGGCGTCGAAAAACTGTTTTTT

size: -
V: TRBV7-6
D: -
J: TRBJ2-5
CDR3: CASSRGRQETQYF
DNA: TGTGCCAGCAGCAGAGGGCGGCAAGAGACCCAGTACTTC

size: few
V: TRBV29-1
D: TRBD1
J: TRBJ2-5
CDR3: CSAKRGQGETQYF
DNA: TGCAGCGCCAAGAGGGGACAGGGGGAGACCCAGTACTTC

size: -
V: TRBV13
D: TRBD1
J: TRBJ2-2
CDR3: CASRPGTGGPTGELFF
DNA: TGTGCCAGCAGGCCCGGGACAGGGGGCCCCACCGGGGAGCTGTTTTTT

size: -
V: TRBV5-1
D: -
J: TRBJ2-7
CDR3: CASSLVASQSYEQYF
DNA: TGCGCCAGCAGCTTGGTGGCTAGTCAATCCTACGAGCAGTACTTC

size: -
V: TRBV6-1
D: TRBD2
J: TRBJ2-2
CDR3: CASSLSGKTGELFF
DNA: TGTGCCAGCAGTCTCAGCGGGAAAACCGGGGAGCTGTTTTTT

size: -
V: TRBV9
D: -
J: TRBJ2-2
CDR3: CASRRTGTGELFF
DNA: TGTGCCAGCAGGCGGACGGGCACCGGGGAGCTGTTTTTT

size: -
V: TRBV6-1
D: -
J: TRBJ2-7
CDR3: CASMVGAIRNEQYF
DNA: TGTGCCAGCATGGTAGGGGCCATAAGGAACGAGCAGTACTTC

size: -
V: TRBV5-4
D: TRBD2
J: TRBJ2-3
CDR3: CASSIGSGGFTDTQYF
DNA: TGTGCCAGCAGCATCGGAAGCGGGGGGTTCACAGATACGCAGTATTTT

size: -
V: TRBV18
D: -
J: TRBJ1-3
CDR3: CASSPPGSSGNTIYF
DNA: TGTGCCAGCTCACCACCGGGGAGCTCTGGAAACACCATATATTTT

size: -
V: TRBV19
D: -
J: TRBJ2-3
CDR3: CASSMGAGLGDTQYF
DNA: TGTGCCAGTAGTATGGGAGCGGGCCTGGGAGATACGCAGTATTTT

size: -
V: TRBV4-2
D: TRBD2
J: TRBJ2-1
CDR3: CASSRTSDDEQFF
DNA: TGTGCCAGCAGCCGGACTAGCGACGATGAGCAGTTCTTC

size: -
V: TRBV6-4
D: -
J: TRBJ1-6
CDR3: CASSEDLNSPLHF
DNA: TGTGCCAGCAGTGAGGACCTTAATTCACCCCTCCACTTT

size: -
V: TRBV7-8
D: -
J: TRBJ2-1
CDR3: CASSLASRAGYNEQFF
DNA: TGTGCCAGCAGCCTTGCCAGCAGGGCTGGGTACAATGAGCAGTTCTTC

size: -
V: TRBV13
D: -
J: TRBJ2-2
CDR3: CASSLRGTGELFF
DNA: TGTGCCAGCAGCCTCCGGGGTACCGGGGAGCTGTTTTTT

size: -
V: TRBV5-8
D: -
J: TRBJ1-5
CDR3: CASSHGTRRNQPQHF
DNA: TGTGCCAGCAGCCACGGGACAAGACGCAATCAGCCCCAGCATTTT

size: -
V: TRBV7-9
D: TRBD2
J: TRBJ2-5
CDR3: CASSFFRTSGKQETQYF
DNA: TGTGCCAGCAGCTTTTTTCGGACTAGCGGAAAACAAGAGACCCAGTACTTC

size: -
V: TRBV6-1
D: -
J: TRBJ2-3
CDR3: CASRRDDTDTQYF
DNA: TGTGCCAGCAGGAGGGACGACACAGATACGCAGTATTTT

size: -
V: TRBV18
D: -
J: TRBJ1-3
CDR3: CASSPITDSHSGNTIYF
DNA: TGTGCCAGCTCACCGATAACGGACAGCCACTCTGGAAACACCATATATTTT

size: -
V: TRBV4-2
D: TRBD2
J: TRBJ2-1
CDR3: CASSQVSGRAGEQFF
DNA: TGTGCCAGCAGCCAAGTTAGCGGGAGAGCGGGTGAGCAGTTCTTC

size: -
V: TRBV5-1
D: TRBD2
J: TRBJ2-5
CDR3: CASSLSSGGISETQYF
DNA: TGCGCCAGCAGCCTTTCTAGCGGGGGGATCTCAGAGACCCAGTACTTC

size: -
V: TRBV19
D: -
J: TRBJ2-5
CDR3: CASSMAGLGQETQYF
DNA: TGTGCCAGTAGTATGGCGGGCCTGGGGCAAGAGACCCAGTACTTC

size: -
V: TRBV29-1
D: -
J: TRBJ2-7
CDR3: CSVEGLSSHEQYF
DNA: TGCAGCGTTGAAGGGCTAAGCAGCCACGAGCAGTACTTC

size: -
V: TRBV5-1
D: TRBD1
J: TRBJ2-7
CDR3: CASSLAGTGIGQYEQYF
DNA: TGCGCCAGCAGCTTGGCTGGGACAGGGATTGGTCAATACGAGCAGTACTTC

size: once
V: TRBV5-6
D: -
J: TRBJ1-1
CDR3: CASSGEPPPEAFF
DNA: TGTGCCAGCAGCGGGGAACCACCACCCGAGGCTTTCTTT

size: -
V: TRBV11-2
D: TRBD2
J: TRBJ2-7
CDR3: CASSLAASGSLSREQYF
DNA: TGTGCCAGCAGCTTAGCGGCTAGCGGGAGTCTTTCGAGAGAGCAGTACTTC

size: few
V: TRBV6-6
D: -
J: TRBJ2-7
CDR3: CASSSPRETSYEQYF
DNA: TGTGCCAGCAGTTCCCCAAGGGAGACCTCCTACGAGCAGTACTTC

size: -
V: TRBV29-1
D: TRBD1
J: TRBJ1-2
CDR3: CSVDEDRGGYTF
DNA: TGCAGCGTTGACGAGGACAGGGGGGGCTACACCTTC

size: -
V: TRBV5-6
D: TRBD2
J: TRBJ2-1
CDR3: CASSETGTSGAIEQFF
DNA: TGTGCCAGCAGTGAGACCGGGACTAGCGGGGCCATTGAGCAGTTCTTC

size: few
V: TRBV6-5
D: -
J: TRBJ2-5
CDR3: CASSYSNWETQYF
DNA: TGTGCCAGCAGTTACTCGAATTGGGAGACCCAGTACTTC

size: -
V: TRBV18
D: -
J: TRBJ2-2
CDR3: CASSPQNLNTGELFF
DNA: TGTGCCAGCTCACCACAGAACTTGAACACCGGGGAGCTGTTTTTT

size: once
V: TRBV4-3
D: -
J: TRBJ2-7
CDR3: CASSQEHYLITYEQYF
DNA: TGCGCCAGCAGCCAAGAACACTACCTGATTACCTACGAGCAGTACTTC

size: -
V: TRBV4-2
D: TRBD2
J: TRBJ2-1
CDR3: CASSQGAGGPLDEQFF
DNA: TGTGCCAGCAGCCAAGGAGCGGGAGGGCCTCTCGATGAGCAGTTCTTC

size: -
V: TRBV27
D: TRBD1
J: TRBJ2-7
CDR3: CASSLTGIHEQYF
DNA: TGTGCCAGCAGTTTGACAGGGATCCACGAGCAGTACTTC

size: -
V: TRBV7-9
D: TRBD1
J: TRBJ1-1
CDR3: CASSAAGGRSTEAFF
DNA: TGTGCCAGCAGCGCCGCAGGGGGTAGGAGCACTGAAGCTTTCTTT

size: -
V: TRBV28
D: -
J: TRBJ1-5
CDR3: CASSPRDFQGQPQHF
DNA: TGTGCCAGCAGTCCCCGGGACTTTCAGGGGCAGCCCCAGCATTTT

size: -
V: TRBV5-6
D: -
J: TRBJ1-1
CDR3: CASSLGGSGTEAFF
DNA: TGTGCCAGCAGCTTGGGAGGGTCTGGCACTGAAGCTTTCTTT

size: -
V: TRBV27
D: TRBD2
J: TRBJ2-2
CDR3: CASSSSGTSGVGGELFF
DNA: TGTGCCAGCAGTTCCTCCGGGACTAGCGGGGTAGGCGGGGAGCTGTTTTTT

size: -
V: TRBV5-4
D: -
J: TRBJ1-1
CDR3: CASSADSLNTEAFF
DNA: TGTGCCAGCAGTGCAGATTCCTTGAACACTGAAGCTTTCTTT